These 13 T cell receptor beta chains were all obtained from the same sample, sequenced in a study of post-analysis software for immune sequencing data. Points from the study as a whole: Compared with controls, patients had more of five TRBV segments, including TRBV5-6, TRBV5-1 and TRBV20-1.

No antigen has been assigned to these receptors. Unique molecular identifiers featured in each of the TCR beta cDNA libraries. MiXCR, run by TCRdb on the PCR reads, gives a single entry per CDR3 protein. Of roughly 580,000 distinct CDR3 sequences in the sample, about 40% were seen once. The sequenced material came from blood. These TCRs come from a girl under 18 with multiple sclerosis.

This clonotype has just a few counts. The genes are TRBV12-3 or TRBV12-4 and TRBJ2-7; D gene uncertain. Trimming stripped 5 bases from V and 1 base from J, with 15 bases between. The CDR3 length is 15 residues. The CDR3 loop is CASSLNAPESYEQYF. Written as DNA, the CDR3 is TGTGCCAGCAGTCTGAACGCCCCAGAGTCCTACGAGCAGTACTTC.

This clonotype turned up a few times. V and J are TRBV12-3 or TRBV12-4 and TRBJ2-7; D not resolved. The CDR3 totals 11 residues. V was cut by 3 bases and J by 5 bases, with 5 bases left in between. CDR3 coding DNA: TGTGCCAGCAGTTTTACCCACGAGCAGTACTTC. It yields the protein CASSFTHEQYF.

This clonotype has more than one count but fewer than ten. J is TRBJ1-5 and V is TRBV15; D is undetermined. The V and J ends lost 0 bases and 2 bases respectively, with 8 bases between them. The CDR3 loop spans 15 amino acids. The V gene's germline CDR1 is LNHNV and CDR2 YYDKDF (reference sequence). CDR3 in DNA: TGTGCCACCAGCAGAGATCTGGACGGCAATCAGCCCCAGCATTTT. Protein sequence: CATSRDLDGNQPQHF.

The chain employs TRBV20-1 and TRBJ2-3; unclear D gene. This CDR3 has 15 residues. Germline V CDR1 and CDR2: DFQATT, SNEGSKA (reference sequence). Trimming removed 0 bases from V and 4 bases from J, with 14 bases in between. CDR3: CSARDLTGRADTQYF. The DNA of the CDR3 is TGCAGTGCTAGAGATCTCACCGGTAGGGCAGATACGCAGTATTTT.

The rearrangement uses TRBV20-1 and TRBJ2-5; TRBD1 might be the D (7 bases). This CDR3 region has 14 residues. Trimming took off 6 bases at V and 11 bases at J, with 25 bases between the two ends. CDR1 is DFQATT, CDR2 SNEGSKA, per germline (reference sequence). The CDR3 nucleotides read TGCAGTGCGCACGAGACAGGGAGGCTCAATGAGCAGTACTTC. Translation gives CSAHETGRLNEQYF.

The chain is built from TRBV7-9 and TRBJ2-1; 12 positions agree with TRBD2. This CDR3 spans 16 amino acids. Germline trimming cut 2 bases from V and 9 bases from J; bases unmatched to any gene: 8. The V gene's germline CDR1 is SEHNR and CDR2 FQNEAQ (reference sequence). DNA for the CDR3: TGTGCCAGCAGCTTACGACTAGCGGGAGCAGGCGGTGAGCAGTTCTTC. Protein product: CASSLRLAGAGGEQFF.

This clonotype was observed a few times. The junction departs from the called germline gene at one end, perhaps through a read error. This sequence joins TRBV7-7 and TRBJ2-1; 7 bases match TRBD1. The CDR3 runs to 13 residues. Germline CDR1 reads SSHAT; CDR2 reads FNYEAQ (reference sequence). The CDR3 sequence is CASSEGQINEQFF. The DNA for the CDR3 is TGTGCTAGCAGCGAGGGACAGATCAATGAGCAGTTCTTC.

This clonotype was found a few times. J is TRBJ2-7 and V is TRBV10-3; 9 bases are a match to TRBD2. Trimming at V came to 6 bases and at J to 0 bases, leaving 9 bases not matched to a gene. Germline values: CDR1 ENHRY, CDR2 SYGVKD. The CDR3 is 16 amino acids. CDR3 coding DNA: TGTGCCATCAGCCCCGGGACTAGCTTGAGCTCCTACGAGCAGTACTTC. Encoded protein: CAISPGTSLSSYEQYF.

The chain is built from TRBV20-1 and TRBJ1-1; no reliable D call. V was clipped by 6 bases and J by 2 bases, with 10 bases between them. Germline loops: CDR1 DFQATT, CDR2 SNEGSKA (reference sequence). This CDR3 has 12 residues. The CDR3 DNA sequence: TGCAGTGCCAACCTCCTTAACACTGAAGCTTTCTTT. This encodes CSANLLNTEAFF.

The sample holds a few counts of this clonotype. V and J are TRBV6-4 and TRBJ2-1; a possible D gene is TRBD1 (5 bases). Germline V lookup: CDR1 MRHNA, CDR2 SNTAGT. V lost 7 bases and J 14 bases, leaving 15 bases between the germline ends. This CDR3 contains 11 residues. Here the CDR3 reads CASILWGGEFF. The CDR3 coding sequence is TGTGCCAGCATCTTGTGGGGCGGCGAGTTCTTC.

Only a few counts were recorded for this clonotype. V gene TRBV4-1 combines with J gene TRBJ2-1; 10 bases are shared with TRBD1. Germline V lookup: CDR1 MGHRA, CDR2 YSYEKL. V trimming: 3 bases; J trimming: 2 bases; junction bases outside the gene matches: 7. The CDR3 extends over 17 amino acids. The CDR3 loop is CASSHVTGTGAYNEQFF. Written as DNA, the CDR3 is TGCGCCAGCAGCCACGTAACCGGGACAGGGGCCTACAATGAGCAGTTCTTC.

V is TRBV5-1 and J is TRBJ1-2, with D unclear. This CDR3 comprises 14 residues. Germline loops: CDR1 SGHRS, CDR2 YFSETQ. The V and J ends lost 1 base and 2 bases respectively, with 9 bases between them. This CDR3 reads CASSLWAENYGYTF. CDR3 sequence (DNA): TGCGCCAGCAGCTTGTGGGCGGAAAACTATGGCTACACCTTC.

V is TRBV11-3 and J is TRBJ2-7; D ambiguous. Trimming removed 3 bases at V and 3 bases at J, with 9 bases between. The germline CDR1 and CDR2 sequences are SGHNT and YENEEA. The CDR3 is 13 amino acids. The CDR3: CASSFEGVYEQYF. DNA of the CDR3: TGTGCCAGCAGCTTTGAAGGCGTCTACGAGCAGTACTTC.